This TCR beta chain was identified during a study of CD8 T cells in Susac syndrome. Study context: At blood draw, Susac syndrome patients were therapy-naive, on corticosteroids, or on intravenous immunoglobulin alone. Whole-study findings and limits: Detection of Susac-specific public clones gave some 17 in total CD8+ repertoires and several in CD8+ TEMRA repertoires.

An input of 0.5 to 1 ug of RNA was subjected to reverse transcription using random hexamers. The authors amplified TCR beta CDR3 across 54 Vbeta and 13 Jbeta using immunoSEQ multiplex PCR. One entry per CDR3 protein results from TCRdb running MiXCR on the immunoSEQ multiplex PCR reads. The repertoire includes about 81,000 distinct CDR3 sequences, approximately 93% of them detected once, and approximately 1% sits in the top ten. Peripheral blood CD8+ and CD4+ T cells were profiled by TCR beta sequencing. On this clonotype itself: No antigen is known for it.

Sequencing was performed on CD8+ T cells from PBMCs. The sequence was collected from a human donor with Susac syndrome.

For the CDR3, the DNA is TGTGCCAGCAGTCCCTTCAGTGGGACAGAACAAGAGACCCAGTACTTC. This translates into CASSPFSGTEQETQYF. The chain employs TRBV27 and TRBJ2-5; TRBD1 agrees at 7 bases. V lost 5 bases and J lost 2; bases outside the gene matches: 11. The CDR3 spans 16 residues. From germline, CDR1 is MNHEY and CDR2 SMNVEV (reference sequence).